The 15 T cell receptor beta chains below were found in one sample sequenced in a study of T cell repertoires in cytomegalovirus infection. TCRdb re-called the reads through MiXCR, storing one row per CDR3 protein. The sample includes about 490,000 distinct CDR3 sequences, 16% of them seen just once. The sequencing input was CD8+ T cells from PBMCs. The receptors originated from a human donor in good health (CMV status not recorded). Some clones in this sample may be carry-over from other donors' samples.

Comments on this clonotype: A much larger clone differs from this one at a single base, so this may be a read error. CDR3 in DNA: TGTGCCAGCAGCGTAGGGTACAGGGTACTCTCTGGGGCCAACGTCCTGACTTTC. Amino acid sequence: CASSVGYRVLSGANVLTF. This chain uses TRBV9 with TRBJ2-6, with D maybe TRBD1 (6 bases). CDR3 length: 18 residues. Trimming shortened V by 0 bases and J by 0 bases, and 13 bases separated the two germline ends. Germline lookup yields CDR1 SGDLS and CDR2 YYNGEE. Variable domain in full (rest from reference TRBV9 and TRBJ2-6): DSGVTQTPKHLITATGQRVTLRCSPRSGDLSVYWYQQSLDQGLQFLIQYYNGEERAKGNILERFSAQQFPDLHSELNLSSLELGDSALYFCASSVGYRVLSGANVLTFGAGSRLTVL.

In its sample, this clonotype was seen once. This may arise from a read error, as a much more abundant clone is one base away. V and J are TRBV19 and TRBJ2-1, with D tentatively TRBD2 (5 bases). CDR1 is LNHDA, CDR2 SQIVND, per germline (reference sequence). CDR3 size: 14 residues. Trimming shortened V by 4 bases and J by 10 bases, and 17 bases separated the two germline ends. The CDR3 DNA is TGTGCCAGTAGTACGGGCCATGGGTGGGAGGAGCAGTTCTTC. Its translation: CASSTGHGWEEQFF. The full variable domain, completed using reference TRBV19 and TRBJ2-1, is DGGITQSPKYLFRKEGQNVTLSCEQNLNHDAMYWYRQDPGQGLRLIYYSQIVNDFQKGDIAEGYSVSREKKESFPLTVTSAQKNPTAFYLCASSTGHGWEEQFFGPGTRLTVL.

This clonotype was seen repeatedly, ten times or more. The chain carries TRBV7-9 and TRBJ1-1; TRBD1 matches at 10 bases. Germline assignment: CDR1 SEHNR and CDR2 FQNEAQ (reference sequence). This CDR3 region has 17 residues. Losses at the gene ends were 5 bases for V and 2 bases for J; bases not matched to a gene: 11. CDR3 sequence reads: CASSPADRGRLNTEAFF. CDR3 nucleotides: TGTGCCAGCAGCCCGGCTGACAGGGGGCGGTTAAACACTGAAGCTTTCTTT.

This clonotype was seen at least ten times. The chain employs TRBV4-1 and TRBJ1-2, with TRBD1 matching over 10 bases. The V segment lost 5 bases and the J segment 4 bases; nucleotides outside the gene matches: 4. CDR3 length equals 14 residues. CDR1 and CDR2 from the germline V gene are MGHRA and YSYEKL. CDR3 sequence reads: CASSGQGDSYGYTF. Here the CDR3 DNA reads TGCGCCAGCAGCGGACAGGGGGATAGCTATGGCTACACCTTC.

As regards this clonotype: This may arise from a read error, as a much more abundant clone is one base away. The V and J genes are TRBV11-2 and TRBJ2-7; 10 nucleotides align to TRBD2. This CDR3 comprises 15 residues. Looked up from germline, CDR1 is SGHAT and CDR2 is FQNNGV. CDR3 in DNA: TGTGACAGCAGCTTAGGGGCTAGCGGGAGTTACGAGCAGTACTTC. It is translated as CDSSLGASGSYEQYF. Supplemented by reference TRBV11-2 and TRBJ2-7, the full variable domain reads EAGVAQSPRYKIIEKRQSVAFWCNPISGHATLYWYQQILGQGPKLLIQFQNNGVVDDSQLPKDRFSAERLKGVDSTLKIQPAKLEDSAVYLCDSSLGASGSYEQYFGPGTRLTVT.

This clonotype came up a few times. J is TRBJ2-2 and V is TRBV5-5; a weak D match, TRBD2 (6 bases). This CDR3 contains 15 residues. V shed 4 bases and J shed 4 bases, with 14 bases lying between them. Germline lookup yields CDR1 SGHKS and CDR2 YYEKEE (reference sequence). In DNA, the CDR3 is TGTGCCAGCAGCCCCACCGGGAGCGGCACCGGGGAGCTGTTTTTT. It translates to CASSPTGSGTGELFF.

This clonotype was detected many times. The chain uses TRBV7-3 and TRBJ2-3, with 10 bases lining up with TRBD2. CDR1 is SGHTA, CDR2 FQGTGA, per germline. Unmatched junction bases numbered 7, after V lost 4 bases and J lost 3 bases. The CDR3 sequence is 16 residues long. This CDR3 is CASSSIAGGETDTQYF. CDR3 DNA sequence: TGTGCCAGCAGCTCAATAGCGGGAGGCGAGACAGATACGCAGTATTTT.

This clonotype was recorded many times. This chain links TRBV7-9 with TRBJ2-5; 8 bases are a match to TRBD1. CDR3 length: 14 residues. V was clipped by 5 bases and J by 5 bases; unmatched bases: 7. The germline V gene has CDR1 SEHNR and CDR2 FQNEAQ (reference sequence). In DNA, the CDR3 is TGTGCCAGCAGCCAAGGGACAGGAAGGGAGACCCAGTACTTC. Protein sequence: CASSQGTGRETQYF.

The CDR3 here is CASSQTRQFTGELFF. For the CDR3, the DNA is TGTGCCAGTAGTCAAACACGACAGTTCACCGGGGAGCTGTTTTTT. This chain uses TRBV19 with TRBJ2-2; possibly TRBD1 for D (5 bases). Per germline, CDR1 LNHDA and CDR2 SQIVND (reference sequence). Between the trimmed V and J ends, which lost 5 bases and 4 bases, there was a span of 14 bases. The length of the CDR3 is 15 residues.

This clonotype was seen repeatedly, ten times or more. The chain couples TRBV27 to TRBJ1-6, with D perhaps matching TRBD1 (5 bases). CDR1 and CDR2 (germline): MNHEY, SMNVEV (reference sequence). V gave up 2 bases and J gave up 3 bases, with 11 bases separating them. The CDR3 totals 16 residues. CDR3 nucleotides: TGTGCCAGCAGTTTAAGGGGCGCTAGCTATAATTCACCCCTCCACTTT. Translated, it gives CASSLRGASYNSPLHF.

This clonotype came up many times. The rearrangement links TRBV11-1 to TRBJ2-3; the D gene is possibly TRBD2 (5 bases). From germline, CDR1 is SGHAT and CDR2 FQDESV (reference sequence). V shed 3 bases and J shed 0 bases, with 10 bases lying between them. The CDR3 is made up of 15 amino acids. The CDR3 DNA reads as TGTGCCAGCAGCTTCGAGCGGCTCAGCACAGATACGCAGTATTTT. Translating it yields CASSFERLSTDTQYF. Full variable domain (rest looked up from reference TRBV11-1 and TRBJ2-3): EAEVAQSPRYKITEKSQAVAFWCDPISGHATLYWYRQILGQGPELLVQFQDESVVDDSQLPKDRFSAERLKGVDSTLKIQPAELGDSAMYLCASSFERLSTDTQYFGPGTRLTVL.

This sequence joins TRBV3-1 and TRBJ2-7; D perhaps matches TRBD2 (6 bases). V lost 5 bases and J 0 bases, leaving 23 bases between the germline ends. Germline lookup yields CDR1 LGHDT and CDR2 YNNKEL (reference sequence). This CDR3 is built from 18 residues. The CDR3 DNA is TGTGCCAGCAGCGGGTCCGACTTTCTTCGGGAGAGCTCCTACGAGCAGTACTTC. It specifies CASSGSDFLRESSYEQYF.

This clonotype was counted only a few times. This chain connects TRBV19 to TRBJ1-5; 7 nucleotides line up with TRBD1. CDR1 is LNHDA and CDR2 is SQIVND in the germline V gene (reference sequence). The length of the CDR3 is 18 residues. J gave up 0 bases and V 7 bases, and 15 bases lay outside the gene matches. The CDR3 loop is CASNGDRVRGVSNQPQHF. CDR3 nucleotides: TGTGCCAGTAATGGAGACAGGGTAAGAGGAGTTAGCAATCAGCCCCAGCATTTT.

This clonotype was recorded a few times. This rearrangement joins TRBV6-1 to TRBJ1-6, with 8 bases that match TRBD1. The V gene end was trimmed by 6 bases and the J gene end by 10 bases; junction bases not matched to a gene: 8. Per the germline V gene, CDR1 is MNHNS and CDR2 is SASEGT. The CDR3 length is 14 residues. This CDR3 is CASSRTGPISPLHF. As DNA, the CDR3 is TGTGCCAGCAGCCGGACAGGGCCTATATCACCCCTCCACTTT.

At least ten counts were recorded for this clonotype. The genes are TRBV7-8 and TRBJ2-1; D remains ambiguous. The CDR3 length is 12 residues. The ends were cut back, 1 base at V and 8 bases at J, with 6 bases in the middle. The germline V gene encodes CDR1 SGHVS and CDR2 FQNEAQ. CDR3 residues: CASSLVKDEQFF. The CDR3 DNA reads as TGTGCCAGCAGCTTAGTGAAGGATGAGCAGTTCTTC.